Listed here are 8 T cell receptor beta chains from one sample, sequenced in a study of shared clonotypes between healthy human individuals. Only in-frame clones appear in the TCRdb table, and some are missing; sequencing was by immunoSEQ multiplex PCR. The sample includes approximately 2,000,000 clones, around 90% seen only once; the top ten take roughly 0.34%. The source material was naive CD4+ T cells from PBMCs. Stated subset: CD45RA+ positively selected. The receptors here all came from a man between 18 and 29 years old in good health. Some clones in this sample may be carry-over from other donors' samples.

CDR3 sequence (DNA): TGTGCCAGCAGCGGGGACTTCTCTGGAAACACCATATATTTT. This codes for CASSGDFSGNTIYF. The chain joins TRBV5-4 to TRBJ1-3, with a weak D call TRBD1 (5 bases). Per the germline V gene, CDR1 is SGHNT and CDR2 is YYREEE (reference sequence). V shed 4 bases and J shed 0 bases, with 8 bases lying between them. The CDR3 is made up of 14 amino acids.

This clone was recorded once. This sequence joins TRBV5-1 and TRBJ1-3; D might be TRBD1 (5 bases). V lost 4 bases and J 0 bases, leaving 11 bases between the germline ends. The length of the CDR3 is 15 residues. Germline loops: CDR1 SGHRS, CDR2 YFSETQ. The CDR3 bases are TGCGCCAGCAGCGGCGGGACTGACTCTGGAAACACCATATATTTT. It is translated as CASSGGTDSGNTIYF.

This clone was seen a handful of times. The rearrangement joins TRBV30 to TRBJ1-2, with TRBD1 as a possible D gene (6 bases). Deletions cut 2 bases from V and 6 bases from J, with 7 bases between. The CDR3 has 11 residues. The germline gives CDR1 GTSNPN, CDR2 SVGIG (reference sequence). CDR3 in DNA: TGTGCCTGGAGTACAGGGAATGGCTACACCTTC. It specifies CAWSTGNGYTF.

The CDR3 DNA reads TGTGCCAGCAGCTTAGGGGCAGGGGACGGCTACACCTTC. Translation gives CASSLGAGDGYTF. The chain is built from TRBV7-9 and TRBJ1-2; tentatively, D is TRBD1 (6 bases). The V end lost 1 base, the J end lost 8 bases, and 11 bases lay between the germline ends. CDR3 length equals 13 residues. Germline V gene sequence: CDR1 SEHNR, CDR2 FQNEAQ (reference sequence).

The CDR3 sequence is CASSPPDRDEQYF. The CDR3 DNA is TGTGCCAGCAGTCCGCCGGACAGGGACGAGCAGTACTTC. The J gene is TRBJ2-7, the V gene TRBV25-1; 8 positions match TRBD1. Looked up from germline, CDR1 is MGHDK and CDR2 is SYGVNS. V lost 5 bases to trimming and J lost 5 bases; unmatched junction nucleotides: 5. The CDR3 spans 13 residues.

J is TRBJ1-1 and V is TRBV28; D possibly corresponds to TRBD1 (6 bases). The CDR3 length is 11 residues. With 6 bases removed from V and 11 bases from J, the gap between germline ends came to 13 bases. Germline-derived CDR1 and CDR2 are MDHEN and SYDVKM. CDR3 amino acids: CASRQGLEAFF. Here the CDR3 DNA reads TGTGCCAGCAGGCAGGGGTTGGAGGCTTTCTTT.

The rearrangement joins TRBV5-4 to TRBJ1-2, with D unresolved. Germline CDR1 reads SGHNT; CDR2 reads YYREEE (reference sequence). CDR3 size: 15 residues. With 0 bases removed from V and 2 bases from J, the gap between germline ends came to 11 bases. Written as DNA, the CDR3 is TGTGCCAGCAGCTTGGTTCGGGGAACCAACTATGGCTACACCTTC. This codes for CASSLVRGTNYGYTF.

In nucleotides, the CDR3 is TGCGCCAGCAGCTTGGGGCAGACAGCGGGAGGGCCTAGAGAGACCCAGTACTTC. This codes for CASSLGQTAGGPRETQYF. The chain joins TRBV5-1 to TRBJ2-5; 10 positions agree with TRBD2. Germline lookup yields CDR1 SGHRS and CDR2 YFSETQ. This CDR3 region has 18 residues. With V trimmed by 0 bases and J by 4 bases, 12 bases remained unmatched.